This T cell receptor beta chain was recorded in a study of identical twins. The study, taken as a whole, reports: Models underestimated out-of-frame TCR alpha sharing in monozygotic twins.

This clonotype was seen more than once but under ten times. What it recognizes is unknown. Template switching added a universal primer site; cDNA carried unique molecular identifiers. Using its own MiXCR run on the 5' RACE reads, TCRdb lists one record per CDR3 protein. The sample carries hundreds of thousands of distinct CDR3 sequences, 10% to 15% recorded once. Germline V gene lookup returns CDR1 MDHEN and CDR2 SYDVKM. The CDR3 spans 15 residues. V was clipped by 6 bases and J by 9 bases, with 18 bases between them. These sequences were also reported in another study, on yellow fever vaccine responses in identical twins.

The specimen sequenced was PBMCs. The TCR comes from a woman between 18 and 30 years old in good health. The rearrangement links TRBV28 to TRBJ1-6; TRBD1 might be the D (6 bases). CDR3 bases: TGTGCCAGCAGGGAACTCACAGGGCCTTCTTCACCCCTCCACTTT. As protein: CASRELTGPSSPLHF.